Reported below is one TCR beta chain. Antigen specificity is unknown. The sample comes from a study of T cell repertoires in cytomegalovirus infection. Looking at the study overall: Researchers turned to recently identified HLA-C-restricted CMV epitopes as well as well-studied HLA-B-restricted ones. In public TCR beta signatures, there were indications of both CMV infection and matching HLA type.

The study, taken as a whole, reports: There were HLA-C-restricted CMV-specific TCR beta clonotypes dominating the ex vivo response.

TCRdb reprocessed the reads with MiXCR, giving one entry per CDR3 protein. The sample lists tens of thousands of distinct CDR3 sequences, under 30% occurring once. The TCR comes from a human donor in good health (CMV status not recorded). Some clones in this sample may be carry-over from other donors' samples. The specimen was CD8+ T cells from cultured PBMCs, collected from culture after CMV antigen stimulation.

CDR3 DNA: TGTGCCAGCAGCTTAGAATTGTGGGGGGATGAAAAACTGTTTTTT. This sequence encodes CASSLELWGDEKLFF. The chain uses TRBV7-2 and TRBJ1-4; maybe TRBD1 (5 bases). The CDR3 consists of 15 residues. CDR1 and CDR2 from the germline V gene are SGHTA and FQGNSA. With 1 base removed from V and 6 bases from J, the gap between germline ends came to 12 bases.